The rows below give T cell receptor beta chains drawn from one sample of a study of blood T cell repertoires in COVID-19. Profiling relied on immunoSEQ multiplex PCR, and the TCRdb table lists in-frame clones only, not all of them. The sample shows 84,000 or so clones, 82% of them seen only once. Sequences were obtained from peripheral blood. These receptors all come from a woman older than 75 with acute or convalescent COVID-19. The conserved cysteine and the conserved F or W are not part of the CDR3 here.

V,CDR3
TRBV6-1,ASSENRRGAGGEQY
TRBV29-1,SAQGGLRGYNEQF
TRBV7-6,ASSFGGIAYEQY
TRBV3-1/TRBV3-2,ASSQDVQAGGGSYNEQF
TRBV28,ASSFWTTQETQY
TRBV5-1,ASSLGRDSRADTQY
TRBV4-1,ASSQGDRAVVTQY
TRBV5-4,ASSLGQTTGELF
TRBV14,ASSQGSQGGMNTEAF
TRBV24-1,ATSEGQLRETQY
TRBV29-1,SVLGQGVYEQY
TRBV24-1,ATMGQPYNEQF
TRBV6-5,ASSLLAGTYNEQF
TRBV28,ASSLSPLPMNTEAF
TRBV18,ASSLRQASYEQY
TRBV6-6,ASIAENGGVIETQY
TRBV18,ASSPPMTGNTGELF
TRBV7-9,ASSLGSTDQETQY
TRBV19,ASRDRGNEKLF
TRBV5-8,ASSLTDYNSPLH
TRBV29-1,SVVRRLQETQY
TRBV3-1/TRBV3-2,ASSPSTGNTEAF
TRBV18,ASSQLRGTGYT
TRBV5-4,ASSPRGGETNNEQF
TRBV11-3,ASSLFFTDTQY
TRBV5-1,ASSLGQGSSYEQY
TRBV28,ASRTGTGLNYGYT
TRBV3-1/TRBV3-2,ASSLVGTGGKAF
TRBV6-5,ASSYATGGGKLF
TRBV6-5,ASSPGGSMNTEAF
TRBV6-5,ASSSEPTATYEQY
TRBV7-2,ASSSDSFKPLH
TRBV7-9,ASRQTGDTEAF